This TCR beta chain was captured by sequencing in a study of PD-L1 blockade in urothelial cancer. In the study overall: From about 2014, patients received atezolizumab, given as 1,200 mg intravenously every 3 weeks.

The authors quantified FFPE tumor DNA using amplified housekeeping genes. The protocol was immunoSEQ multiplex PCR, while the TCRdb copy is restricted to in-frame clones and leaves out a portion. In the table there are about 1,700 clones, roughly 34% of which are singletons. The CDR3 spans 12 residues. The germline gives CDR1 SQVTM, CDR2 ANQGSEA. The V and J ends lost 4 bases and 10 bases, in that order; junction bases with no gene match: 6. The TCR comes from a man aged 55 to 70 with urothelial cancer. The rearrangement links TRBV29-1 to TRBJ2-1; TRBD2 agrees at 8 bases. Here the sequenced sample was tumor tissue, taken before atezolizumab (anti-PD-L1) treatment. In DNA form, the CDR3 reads TGCAGCGTTGCGGGAGGGGTTGGGGAGCAGTTCTTC. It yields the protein CSVAGGVGEQFF.